This T cell receptor beta chain appears in the sequencing data of a study of PD-1 blockade in classical Hodgkin lymphoma. The protocol was immunoSEQ multiplex PCR, while the TCRdb copy is restricted to in-frame clones and leaves out a portion. The sample records roughly 29,000 clones, approximately 90% being singletons. This clone appeared a few times. Antigen: not known. CDR1 and CDR2 from the germline V gene are MNHEY and SMNVEV (reference sequence). The CDR3 has 16 amino acids. The germline V and J ends were trimmed by 6 bases and 4 bases, with 18 bases remaining between them. Study-wide results and limits: According to reports, newly diagnosed patients had lower baseline TCR diversity than healthy donors, and relapsed/refractory patients had lower baseline TCR diversity still.

Time point here: newly diagnosed, previously untreated cHL patient sample. Sample: peripheral blood mononuclear cells (PBMCs). This receptor was taken from a human donor with classical Hodgkin lymphoma. The rearrangement links TRBV27 to TRBJ2-2, with D possibly matching TRBD1 (5 bases). CDR3 nucleotide sequence: TGTGCCAGCAGCCCCACCCGCAGGGAAGGCACCGGGGAGCTGTTTTTT. This translates into CASSPTRREGTGELFF.